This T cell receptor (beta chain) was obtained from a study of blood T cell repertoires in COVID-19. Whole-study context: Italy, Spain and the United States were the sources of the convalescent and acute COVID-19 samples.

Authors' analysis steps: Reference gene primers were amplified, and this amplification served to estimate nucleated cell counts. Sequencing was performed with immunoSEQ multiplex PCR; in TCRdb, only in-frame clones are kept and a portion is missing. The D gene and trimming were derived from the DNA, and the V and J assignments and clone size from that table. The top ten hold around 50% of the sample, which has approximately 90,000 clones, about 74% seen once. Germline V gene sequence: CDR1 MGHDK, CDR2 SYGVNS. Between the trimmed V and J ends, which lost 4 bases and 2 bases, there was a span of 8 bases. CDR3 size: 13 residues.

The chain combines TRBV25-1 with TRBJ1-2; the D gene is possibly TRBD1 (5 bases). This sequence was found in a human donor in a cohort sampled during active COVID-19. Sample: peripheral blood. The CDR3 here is CASSGGRNYGYTF. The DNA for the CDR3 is TGTGCCAGCAGTGGGGGCCGCAACTATGGCTACACCTTC.